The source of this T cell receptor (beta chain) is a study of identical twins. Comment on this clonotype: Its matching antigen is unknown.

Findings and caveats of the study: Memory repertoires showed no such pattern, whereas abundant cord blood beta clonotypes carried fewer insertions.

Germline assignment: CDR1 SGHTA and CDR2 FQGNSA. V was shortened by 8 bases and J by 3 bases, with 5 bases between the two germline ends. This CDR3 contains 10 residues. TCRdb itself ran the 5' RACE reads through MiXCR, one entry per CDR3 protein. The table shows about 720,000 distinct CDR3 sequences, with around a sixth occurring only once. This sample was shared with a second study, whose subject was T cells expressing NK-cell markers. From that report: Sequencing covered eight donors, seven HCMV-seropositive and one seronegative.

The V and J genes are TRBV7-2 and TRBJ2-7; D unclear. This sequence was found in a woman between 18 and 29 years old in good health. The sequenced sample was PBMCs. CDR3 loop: CASGNYEQYF. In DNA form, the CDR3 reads TGTGCCAGCGGGAACTACGAGCAGTACTTC.